This TCR beta chain is from a study of radiation and T cells in renal cell carcinoma. Across the whole study: Nephrectomy followed 15 Gy stereotactic body radiation by 4 weeks. Study results and limitations: Pretreatment tumor biopsies were lacking, so baseline clonotypes are unknown.

In the case of this clone: What it binds is unknown.

This CDR3 is 15 amino acids long. Sequenced by immunoSEQ multiplex PCR; TCRdb stores in-frame clones only, minus some. The sample includes 150,000 to 180,000 clones, about 91% seen only once; the top ten take 13%. Described time point: blood 2 weeks post-SBRT. Treatment given: 15 Gy SBRT to primary tumor, nephrectomy 4 weeks later. The clonotype originates from a woman between 50 and 59 years old with renal cell carcinoma. Sequencing used blood, obtained from a patient whose treatment included radiotherapy and nephrectomy. The chain combines TRBV21-1 with TRBJ2-5; TRBD1 reflects the table's D call only, with no check against the DNA. TRBV21-1 is an annotated pseudogene. CDR3 in amino acids: CASSSWDSFQETQYF. In nucleotides, the CDR3 is TGTGCCAGCAGCTCCTGGGACAGCTTCCAAGAGACCCAGTACTTC.